These 30 T cell receptor beta chains originate from one sample sequenced in a study of T cell responses to AZD1222 COVID-19 vaccine. Produced via immunoSEQ multiplex PCR; TCRdb's table is partial and in-frame only. The table has under 150,000 clones, 90% to 95% seen once. This sample comprised peripheral blood, obtained on day 0 of AZD1222 vaccination. These receptors were taken from an adult in good health.

This clone was seen only once. The J gene is TRBJ2-1, the V gene TRBV7-9, with 9 positions matching TRBD1. The CDR3 sequence is 16 residues long. V lost 6 bases to trimming and J lost 1 base; unmatched junction nucleotides: 7. Germline V gene data show CDR1 as SEHNR and CDR2 as FQNEAQ (reference sequence). For the CDR3, the DNA is TGTGCCAGCAGTCGCGGACAGGGGATATCCTACAATGAGCAGTTCTTC. It is translated as CASSRGQGISYNEQFF.

CDR3 loop: CASSAGRSSQPQHF. CDR3 DNA: TGTGCCAGCTCAGCCGGCCGGTCGAGTCAGCCCCAGCATTTT. The gene calls are TRBV2 and TRBJ1-5; no firm D call. V lost 8 bases and J 6 bases, leaving 17 bases between the germline ends. The CDR3 has 14 residues. Looked up from germline, CDR1 is SNHLY and CDR2 is FYNNEI.

The V call is TRBV28, the J call TRBJ1-2; the D gene is possibly TRBD1 (5 bases). V gave up 10 bases and J gave up 13 bases, with 16 bases separating them. There are 10 residues in the CDR3. From germline, CDR1 is MDHEN and CDR2 SYDVKM. The CDR3 nucleotides read TGTGCCACCGGGGGGTTGTTGCTCACCTTC. As protein: CATGGLLLTF.

The chain has TRBV5-1 and TRBJ1-1; 7 bases match TRBD1. This CDR3 comprises 14 residues. V lost 4 bases to trimming and J lost 2 bases; unmatched junction nucleotides: 5. CDR1 is SGHRS, CDR2 YFSETQ, per germline. As DNA, the CDR3 is TGCGCCAGCAGCGTAAGGACAGGCAACACTGAAGCTTTCTTT. This sequence encodes CASSVRTGNTEAFF.

The V gene is TRBV4-1, the J gene TRBJ2-5, with D possibly being TRBD1 (6 bases). The CDR3 has 16 amino acids. V lost 4 bases to trimming and J lost 5 bases, with 20 bases between them. Germline V gene data show CDR1 as MGHRA and CDR2 as YSYEKL. The CDR3 coding sequence is TGCGCCAGCAGCCCTAGGGTCCAGGGGCCGCGGGAGACCCAGTACTTC. This encodes CASSPRVQGPRETQYF.

J is TRBJ1-3 and V is TRBV6-1; D possibly corresponds to TRBD1 (6 bases). V was shortened by 1 base and J by 8 bases, with 18 bases between the two germline ends. This CDR3 has 16 amino acids. CDR1 MNHNS and CDR2 SASEGT come from the germline V gene. CDR3 nucleotide sequence: TGTGCCAGCAGTGAAGGGACAGCTCGTTGGGCCGACACCATATATTTT. It yields the protein CASSEGTARWADTIYF.

The chain links TRBV30 to TRBJ1-2; perhaps TRBD1 as D (5 bases). With 0 bases removed from V and 8 bases from J, the gap between germline ends came to 13 bases. Germline values: CDR1 GTSNPN, CDR2 SVGIG (reference sequence). The CDR3 sequence is 13 residues long. The CDR3 reads CAWSVGQGGGYTF. CDR3 DNA sequence: TGTGCCTGGAGTGTAGGTCAGGGTGGGGGCTACACCTTC.

The chain combines TRBV6-4 with TRBJ1-2; D is perhaps TRBD1 (5 bases). The germline V gene encodes CDR1 MRHNA and CDR2 SNTAGT. V was shortened by 2 bases and J by 3 bases, with 10 bases between the two germline ends. This CDR3 has 14 residues. This CDR3 is CASSDGGRDYGYTF. The CDR3 DNA is TGTGCCAGCAGTGACGGGGGACGGGACTATGGCTACACCTTC.

This chain connects TRBV5-1 to TRBJ2-5, with 7 bases lining up with TRBD1. J was trimmed by 3 bases and V by 2 bases; bases with no gene match: 4. The CDR3 sequence is 14 residues long. Germline V CDR1 and CDR2: SGHRS, YFSETQ. CDR3 in DNA: TGCGCCAGCAGCTTACTCGGGACAGAAGAGACCCAGTACTTC. Translating gives CASSLLGTEETQYF.

In regard to this clone: The junction and the germline gene differ at one end; a read error may be behind it. V and J are TRBV7-9 and TRBJ2-3; D possibly uses TRBD1 or TRBD2 (7 bases each). The CDR3 has 15 residues. Germline CDR1 SEHNR, CDR2 FQNEAQ (reference sequence). The CDR3 reads CASSLDRDYTNTQYF. The CDR3 nucleotides are TGTGCCAGCAGCCTTGACAGGGACTACACAAATACGCAGTATTTT.

V and J are TRBV4-1 and TRBJ1-5; 8 positions agree with TRBD1. Germline CDR1 reads MGHRA; CDR2 reads YSYEKL. The length of the CDR3 is 14 residues. Losses at the gene ends were 3 bases for V and 6 bases for J; bases not matched to a gene: 4. The CDR3 reads CASSHQGAGQPQHF. In nucleotides, the CDR3 is TGCGCCAGCAGCCATCAGGGGGCCGGTCAGCCCCAGCATTTT.

The chain links TRBV5-1 to TRBJ1-4, with no clear D. The germline gives CDR1 SGHRS, CDR2 YFSETQ. Trimming removed 4 bases at V and 0 bases at J, with 7 bases between. CDR3 length: 14 amino acids. CDR3 DNA sequence: TGCGCCAGCAGCCCCGGTGCAACTAATGAAAAACTGTTTTTT. This codes for CASSPGATNEKLFF. The full variable domain, completed using reference TRBV5-1 and TRBJ1-4, is KAGVTQTPRYLIKTRGQQVTLSCSPISGHRSVSWYQQTPGQGLQFLFEYFSETQRNKGNFPGRFSGRQFSNSRSEMNVSTLELGDSALYLCASSPGATNEKLFFGSGTQLSVL.

The chain recombines TRBV28 with TRBJ1-6; 8 positions match TRBD1. The CDR3 has 16 amino acids. V trimming: 6 bases; J trimming: 11 bases; junction bases outside the gene matches: 15. Germline CDR1 and CDR2: MDHEN and SYDVKM. For the CDR3, the DNA is TGTGCCAGCAGCCTCAGGGGGCGCTCGGATTTAGCACCCCTCCACTTT. This encodes CASSLRGRSDLAPLHF.

The chain is built from TRBV6-5 and TRBJ2-7; D gene ambiguous. V shed 5 bases and J shed 7 bases, with 18 bases lying between them. CDR1 MNHEY and CDR2 SVGAGI come from the germline V gene. The CDR3 has 14 amino acids. The CDR3 nucleotides are TGTGCCAGCAGTCCCCGACCTGACTCCTTGGAGCAGTACTTC. It translates to CASSPRPDSLEQYF.

This chain uses TRBV19 with TRBJ2-7; 10 nucleotides line up with TRBD2. CDR3 length equals 14 residues. The germline V gene has CDR1 LNHDA and CDR2 SQIVND (reference sequence). V lost 6 bases, J lost 2 bases, and 4 bases stayed unmatched. The CDR3 region is CASSSSGRAYEQYF. The CDR3 DNA is TGTGCCAGTAGCTCTAGCGGGAGAGCCTACGAGCAGTACTTC.

J is TRBJ2-1 and V is TRBV6-5; TRBD2 matches at 8 bases. Germline V CDR1 and CDR2: MNHEY, SVGAGI. The V gene end was trimmed by 8 bases and the J gene end by 6 bases; junction bases not matched to a gene: 6. This CDR3 is 13 amino acids long. This CDR3 is CASRDLAGNEQFF. Written as DNA, the CDR3 is TGTGCCAGCCGGGACCTAGCGGGCAATGAGCAGTTCTTC.

The chain is built from TRBV11-2 and TRBJ2-5; TRBD2 might be the D (5 bases). The V gene's germline CDR1 is SGHAT and CDR2 FQNNGV. This CDR3 has 13 amino acids. V lost 5 bases, J lost 4 bases, and 11 bases lay in between. CDR3 coding DNA: TGTGCCAGCAGCGAAGGGAGTCGAGAGACCCAGTACTTC. The encoded protein is CASSEGSRETQYF.

This chain connects TRBV5-1 to TRBJ2-7; 10 nucleotides agree with TRBD2. The V segment lost 3 bases and the J segment 4 bases; nucleotides outside the gene matches: 4. Germline lookup yields CDR1 SGHRS and CDR2 YFSETQ. The CDR3 contains 14 residues. The CDR3 loop reads CASSSSGGEYEQYF. For the CDR3, the DNA is TGCGCCAGCAGCTCGAGCGGGGGGGAGTACGAGCAGTACTTC.

V usage is TRBV5-1 and J usage is TRBJ1-4; weak D call: TRBD1 (5 bases). Trimming shortened V by 4 bases and J by 0 bases, and 7 bases separated the two germline ends. Germline values: CDR1 SGHRS, CDR2 YFSETQ. There are 14 residues in the CDR3. The CDR3 DNA is TGCGCCAGCAGCGGGGGGACAACTAATGAAAAACTGTTTTTT. Translated, it gives CASSGGTTNEKLFF.

The CDR3 here is CASSLGGGYHSGNTIYF. CDR3 DNA sequence: TGTGCCAGCAGCTTGGGAGGGGGCTATCACTCTGGAAACACCATATATTTT. V and J are TRBV5-4 and TRBJ1-3; 7 nucleotides agree with TRBD1. Per germline, CDR1 SGHNT and CDR2 YYREEE (reference sequence). Trimming removed 0 bases from V and 0 bases from J; junction bases left unmatched: 6. The CDR3 runs 17 residues.

V gene TRBV28 combines with J gene TRBJ1-5; D remains unclear. Germline V gene lookup returns CDR1 MDHEN and CDR2 SYDVKM. The CDR3 covers 13 residues. V lost 6 bases to trimming and J lost 0 bases, with 6 bases between them. DNA of the CDR3: TGTGCCAGCAGAGAGATTAGCAATCAGCCCCAGCATTTT. The encoded protein is CASREISNQPQHF. Full variable domain (outside the CDR3, taken from reference TRBV28 and TRBJ1-5): DVKVTQSSRYLVKRTGEKVFLECVQDMDHENMFWYRQDPGLGLRLIYFSYDVKMKEKGDIPEGYSVSREKKERFSLILESASTNQTSMYLCASREISNQPQHFGDGTRLSIL.

The chain employs TRBV5-6 and TRBJ2-7, with D perhaps TRBD2 (6 bases). The V gene lost 4 bases and the J gene lost 4 bases, with 12 bases spanning the gap. The CDR3 extends over 13 amino acids. CDR1 SGHDT and CDR2 YYEEEE come from the germline V gene. The CDR3 is CASSVGSQYEQYF. The CDR3 DNA is TGTGCCAGCAGCGTCGGGAGCCAGTACGAGCAGTACTTC.

The rearrangement uses TRBV19 and TRBJ1-1, with TRBD1 matching over 10 bases. The CDR3 totals 15 residues. Germline CDR1 and CDR2: LNHDA and SQIVND (reference sequence). V lost 6 bases to trimming and J lost 3 bases; unmatched junction nucleotides: 7. CDR3 sequence (DNA): TGTGCCAGTAGATTGGGGGACAGGGGATACACTGAAGCTTTCTTT. Protein: CASRLGDRGYTEAFF.

This sequence joins TRBV7-8 and TRBJ2-5; D gene uncertain. The CDR3 is made up of 12 amino acids. In germline, CDR1 is SGHVS, CDR2 FQNEAQ. With 6 bases removed from V and 3 bases from J, the gap between germline ends came to 8 bases. CDR3 residues: CASSYLEETQYF. In DNA form, the CDR3 reads TGTGCCAGCAGTTATCTGGAAGAGACCCAGTACTTC.

The chain links TRBV12-3 or TRBV12-4 to TRBJ2-1; D may be TRBD1 (5 bases). V was clipped by 7 bases and J by 2 bases, with 9 bases between them. The length of the CDR3 is 13 residues. This chain's CDR3 is CASIKGTYNEQFF. As DNA, the CDR3 is TGTGCCAGCATCAAGGGGACCTACAATGAGCAGTTCTTC.

The J gene is TRBJ2-1, the V gene TRBV12-5; D unresolved. Between the trimmed V and J ends, which lost 4 bases and 7 bases, there was a span of 11 bases. CDR1 is LGHNT and CDR2 is FRNRAP in the germline V gene. The CDR3 spans 13 residues. The CDR3 DNA reads TGTGCTAGTGGTTCCGTAGCTAGAAATGAGCAGTTCTTC. This codes for CASGSVARNEQFF.

This chain uses TRBV11-2 with TRBJ2-2; 9 bases map to TRBD2. The CDR3 runs to 17 residues. V shed 2 bases, J shed 3 bases, and the junction held 7 bases outside the gene matches. Germline V gene lookup returns CDR1 SGHAT and CDR2 FQNNGV. The CDR3 protein is CASSLLGGRADTGELFF. In DNA, the CDR3 is TGTGCCAGCAGCTTATTGGGCGGGAGGGCCGACACCGGGGAGCTGTTTTTT.

The V and J genes are TRBV11-1 and TRBJ2-1, with a tentative D call TRBD1 (5 bases). Trimming removed 4 bases from V and 9 bases from J, with 19 bases in between. Germline loops: CDR1 SGHAT, CDR2 FQDESV (reference sequence). The CDR3 sequence is 15 residues long. The CDR3 nucleotides read TGTGCCAGCAGCTATGTGGGGCCTGTCACGGGTGAGCAGTTCTTC. It encodes CASSYVGPVTGEQFF.

This sequence joins TRBV12-3 or TRBV12-4 and TRBJ1-2; D not resolved. Trimming removed 3 bases at V and 7 bases at J, with 12 bases between. This CDR3 has 13 residues. DNA for the CDR3: TGTGCCAGCAGTTTCATCGGAGGTTCTGGCTACACCTTC. Its translation: CASSFIGGSGYTF.

V is TRBV12-5 and J is TRBJ2-2; 14 bases are shared with TRBD2. The CDR3 loop spans 16 amino acids. Germline V gives CDR1 LGHNT, CDR2 FRNRAP. V was pared by 0 bases and J by 6 bases, with 0 bases of the junction left unmatched. The CDR3 DNA reads TGTGCTAGTGGTTTGGTGGGACTAGCGGGAGCCGGGGAGCTGTTTTTT. It codes for CASGLVGLAGAGELFF.